This T cell receptor (beta chain) was identified in a study of T cells in localized non-small cell lung cancer. Study-wide results and caveats: Heterogeneity is still possible, as just one tumor region was sequenced. Tumor trailed uninvolved adjacent lung in T cell clonality, which peaked there. Longer survival (overall) was linked to higher T cell density in blood. In adjacent lung, a median roughly 57 of the top 100 tumor clones were found.

This table comes from immunoSEQ multiplex PCR, and its TCRdb copy is limited to in-frame clones, with some not included. The sample lists some 55,000 clones, about 80% occurring once. V gave up 4 bases and J gave up 7 bases, with 12 bases separating them. The CDR3 sequence is 13 residues long. Per the germline V gene, CDR1 is SGHRS and CDR2 is YFSETQ. Note on this clone: What it recognizes is unknown.

The TCR comes from a female donor of 60 years or more with stage II squamous cell lung carcinoma. The specimen comprised peripheral blood, sampled before any cancer treatment. The rearrangement links TRBV5-1 to TRBJ2-1, with a possible D match to TRBD1 (5 bases). CDR3 sequence reads: CASSEAGRNEQFF. DNA for the CDR3: TGCGCCAGCAGCGAAGCAGGGCGGAATGAGCAGTTCTTC.